The 28 T cell receptor beta chains below were found in one sample sequenced in a study of T cells after yellow fever vaccination. TCRdb analysed the 5' RACE reads with MiXCR anew, one entry per CDR3 protein. Of fewer than 400,000 distinct CDR3 sequences in the sample, under 7.5% were seen once. The source was PBMCs, collected 5 days after the yellow fever booster vaccination. The receptors were gathered from a man aged 25 to 45 who received the YFV17D yellow fever vaccine.

This clonotype was seen more than once but under ten times. The genes are TRBV11-2 and TRBJ1-5; unclear D gene. Germline-derived CDR1 and CDR2 are SGHAT and FQNNGV. The CDR3 runs 16 residues. V lost 5 bases and J lost 3, with 17 bases in between. CDR3 amino acids: CASSPSGYGNNQPQHF. The CDR3 bases are TGTGCCAGCAGCCCTAGTGGGTACGGGAACAATCAGCCCCAGCATTTT.

This clonotype was counted between two and nine times. The rearrangement uses TRBV4-3 and TRBJ2-5; 8 nucleotides match TRBD1. The germline V gene has CDR1 LGHNA and CDR2 YSLEER. This CDR3 contains 17 residues. The V segment lost 3 bases and the J segment 4 bases; nucleotides outside the gene matches: 13. CDR3 protein: CASSHGEIGRGRETQYF. CDR3 nucleotide sequence: TGCGCCAGCAGCCATGGAGAGATCGGCAGGGGGCGAGAGACCCAGTACTTC.

This clonotype was detected ten times or more. The genes are TRBV20-1 and TRBJ2-1; the D is unclear. Germline V CDR1 and CDR2: DFQATT, SNEGSKA (reference sequence). V lost 0 bases, J lost 12 bases, and 9 bases lay in between. There are 11 residues in the CDR3. CDR3 sequence reads: CSARDRRAQFF. The CDR3 bases are TGCAGTGCTAGAGATCGGCGCGCGCAGTTCTTC.

This clonotype was detected ten times or more. This rearrangement joins TRBV28 to TRBJ2-7; 8 bases align to TRBD2. The CDR3 runs to 15 residues. Germline V lookup: CDR1 MDHEN, CDR2 SYDVKM. The V segment lost 2 bases and the J segment 6 bases; nucleotides outside the gene matches: 9. This CDR3 is CASSLRTSFRAEQYF. The CDR3 DNA is TGTGCCAGCAGTTTACGGACTAGCTTCAGGGCCGAGCAGTACTTC.

The table lists this clonotype with many counts. V usage is TRBV20-1 and J usage is TRBJ2-2; D is possibly TRBD2 (6 bases). Trimming cost V 6 bases and J 2 bases, with 22 bases left between them. The CDR3 totals 17 residues. Germline V gene data show CDR1 as DFQATT and CDR2 as SNEGSKA (reference sequence). CDR3 sequence (DNA): TGCAGTGCAAACGACAACGCCGCGGGATATAACACCGGGGAGCTGTTTTTT. It yields the protein CSANDNAAGYNTGELFF.

Details on this clonotype: At one boundary the junction diverges from the germline segment, which might be a read error. The CDR3 reads CCARGPHLGRSPLGNEQFF. In nucleotides, the CDR3 is TGCTGTGCTAGAGGGCCTCACCTCGGCCGGTCACCCCTGGGGAATGAGCAGTTCTTC. The rearrangement joins TRBV20-1 to TRBJ2-1; D might be TRBD2 (5 bases). This CDR3 is 19 amino acids long. Germline values: CDR1 DFQATT, CDR2 SNEGSKA (reference sequence).

The table lists this clonotype with a few counts. V is TRBV24-1 and J is TRBJ2-7; a possible D gene is TRBD1 (6 bases). Trimming shortened V by 3 bases and J by 6 bases, and 17 bases separated the two germline ends. Looked up from germline, CDR1 is KGHDR and CDR2 is SFDVKD. There are 15 residues in the CDR3. DNA of the CDR3: TGTGCCACCAGTGATGAACGGGACACCTATTGCGAGCAGTACTTC. It yields the protein CATSDERDTYCEQYF.

Concerning this clonotype: The junction differs from germline at one of its ends, possibly a read error. The chain has TRBV20-1 and TRBJ2-1, with 10 bases that match TRBD2. The germline V gene has CDR1 DFQATT and CDR2 SNEGSKA (reference sequence). This CDR3 contains 14 residues. The CDR3 DNA reads TGCAGTCCTAGCGGGAGATCCCTCTACAATGAGCAGTTCTTC. This gives the protein CSPSGRSLYNEQFF.

A few counts support this clonotype. The chain has TRBV6-5 and TRBJ2-7; a possible D gene is TRBD1 (6 bases). The V and J ends lost 5 bases and 2 bases respectively, with 16 bases between them. This CDR3 region has 15 residues. Per the germline V gene, CDR1 is MNHEY and CDR2 is SVGAGI. CDR3 loop: CASSNGPGQTYEQYF. In DNA form, the CDR3 reads TGTGCCAGCAGTAACGGACCGGGACAAACCTACGAGCAGTACTTC.

There are a few counts of this clonotype. V gene TRBV12-3 or TRBV12-4 combines with J gene TRBJ1-2; no firm D call. The CDR3 is 15 residues long. V gave up 7 bases and J gave up 0 bases, with 15 bases separating them. The CDR3 DNA follows: TGTGCCAGCACAGTGGTGGGTCCTGCTAACTATGGCTACACCTTC. Its translation: CASTVVGPANYGYTF.

This rearrangement joins TRBV20-1 to TRBJ2-1, with D perhaps TRBD2 (7 bases). The V end lost 0 bases, the J end lost 2 bases, and 14 bases lay between the germline ends. The CDR3 has 16 residues. Germline values: CDR1 DFQATT, CDR2 SNEGSKA (reference sequence). CDR3 protein: CSAREIPGGPYNEQFF. In nucleotides, the CDR3 is TGCAGTGCTAGAGAGATCCCGGGGGGCCCCTACAATGAGCAGTTCTTC.

This clonotype was detected ten times or more. The chain employs TRBV7-9 and TRBJ2-1; TRBD2 aligns across 13 bases. Trimming took 6 bases from V and 3 from J; bases not matched to a gene: 8. The length of the CDR3 is 17 residues. From germline, CDR1 is SEHNR and CDR2 FQNEAQ (reference sequence). CDR3 loop: CASSFPGTSGDYNEQFF. CDR3 DNA sequence: TGTGCCAGCAGTTTCCCTGGGACTAGCGGGGACTACAATGAGCAGTTCTTC.

This chain uses TRBV28 with TRBJ1-2; 7 bases match TRBD1. Germline V gives CDR1 MDHEN, CDR2 SYDVKM. J lost 7 bases, V lost 6 bases, and 8 bases had no gene match. CDR3 size: 13 residues. The CDR3 protein is CASSPNRGRGYTF. The DNA for the CDR3 is TGTGCCAGCAGCCCTAACAGGGGCCGTGGCTACACCTTC.

In this sample, this clonotype turned up many times. The chain uses TRBV6-1 and TRBJ2-1, with D possibly matching TRBD1 (6 bases). This CDR3 has 14 residues. CDR1 and CDR2 from the germline V gene are MNHNS and SASEGT. The V end was cut by 6 bases, the J end by 6 bases, with 15 bases between. For the CDR3, the DNA is TGTGCCAGCAGCCGGGACATTCTTGTCAATGAGCAGTTCTTC. Its protein product is CASSRDILVNEQFF.

This clonotype was observed at least ten times. The chain recombines TRBV20-1 with TRBJ2-4; 10 nucleotides match TRBD2. V shed 3 bases, J shed 9 bases, and the junction held 11 bases outside the gene matches. CDR3 size: 15 residues. Germline V CDR1 and CDR2: DFQATT, SNEGSKA (reference sequence). CDR3 nucleotides: TGCAGTGCTAGTCGGTCTAGCGGGAGAGTTTCCATTCAGTACTTC. This sequence encodes CSASRSSGRVSIQYF.

V is TRBV7-6 and J is TRBJ2-1, with TRBD2 matching over 10 bases. The CDR3 length is 17 residues. V trimming: 1 base; J trimming: 3 bases; junction bases outside the gene matches: 6. Germline V gene data show CDR1 as SGHVS and CDR2 as FNYEAQ. CDR3 residues: CASSLVTSGNLYNEQFF. In nucleotides, the CDR3 is TGTGCCAGCAGCTTAGTAACTAGCGGGAACCTCTACAATGAGCAGTTCTTC.

This clonotype was seen many times. The J gene is TRBJ2-3, the V gene TRBV5-1, with 7 bases fitting TRBD2. After removal of 4 bases from V and 3 bases from J, the junction contained 5 bases not matched to a gene. Germline CDR1 is SGHRS and CDR2 is YFSETQ. The CDR3 consists of 14 residues. CDR3 amino acids: CASSPSGKTDTQYF. The CDR3 DNA sequence: TGCGCCAGCAGCCCCAGCGGGAAAACAGATACGCAGTATTTT.

This clonotype was detected only a few times. The CDR3 nucleotides read TGTGCCAGCAGCTTAGAGGCACAGCTCCAGTACTTC. Encoded protein: CASSLEAQLQYF. The rearrangement uses TRBV11-2 and TRBJ2-5; D unclear. The CDR3 spans 12 residues. Germline CDR1 and CDR2: SGHAT and FQNNGV. V dropped 0 bases and J dropped 10 bases, with 9 bases sitting between them.

This clonotype was seen at least ten times. Here the CDR3 reads CASSPLGGMNTGELFF. The DNA of the CDR3 is TGTGCCAGCAGCCCCTTGGGGGGGATGAACACCGGGGAGCTGTTTTTT. The J gene is TRBJ2-2, the V gene TRBV9; TRBD2 matches 7 bases. V gave up 4 bases and J gave up 1 base; unmatched junction bases: 7. Germline assignment: CDR1 SGDLS and CDR2 YYNGEE. The CDR3 has 16 residues.

With respect to this clonotype: One end of the junction does not line up with germline, which may come from a read error. V usage is TRBV20-1 and J usage is TRBJ2-1, with D perhaps TRBD2 (6 bases). Germline assignment: CDR1 DFQATT and CDR2 SNEGSKA (reference sequence). The CDR3 is 11 amino acids. For the CDR3, the DNA is TGCAGTGCTACCCACCGGGACTGGGGGATCTTC. Protein: CSATHRDWGIF.

This clonotype was counted ten times or more. This chain connects TRBV20-1 to TRBJ2-3; D is undetermined. The germline V gene has CDR1 DFQATT and CDR2 SNEGSKA (reference sequence). Trimming took off 3 bases at V and 3 bases at J, with 13 bases between the two ends. The CDR3 sequence is 14 residues long. The DNA of the CDR3 is TGCAGTGCTAGTAATGGGCCCCCTACAGATACGCAGTATTTT. Protein product: CSASNGPPTDTQYF.

This clonotype was recorded a few times. V usage is TRBV2 and J usage is TRBJ2-1; TRBD2 matches at 10 bases. Germline loops: CDR1 SNHLY, CDR2 FYNNEI. Trimming cost V 7 bases and J 4 bases; bases outside gene matches: 4. This CDR3 spans 14 amino acids. CDR3 DNA: TGTGCCAGCAAGGTAGCGGGAGGTTACAATGAGCAGTTCTTC. Protein sequence: CASKVAGGYNEQFF.

CDR3 DNA: TGCAGTGCTAGAGACCCAGCGGCAGGCCAAGAGACCCAGTACTTC. Translating gives CSARDPAAGQETQYF. The J gene is TRBJ2-5, the V gene TRBV20-1; D is possibly TRBD2 (5 bases). Germline CDR1 DFQATT, CDR2 SNEGSKA (reference sequence). The V end was cut by 0 bases, the J end by 1 base, with 12 bases between. This CDR3 is built from 15 residues.

This rearrangement joins TRBV12-3 or TRBV12-4 to TRBJ1-5, with a tentative D call TRBD1 (5 bases). This CDR3 spans 16 amino acids. V was trimmed by 6 bases and J by 0 bases, leaving 15 bases between them. The CDR3 loop is CASSPSGKFSNQPQHF. In nucleotides, the CDR3 is TGTGCCAGCAGCCCCTCAGGGAAATTTAGCAATCAGCCCCAGCATTTT.

This clonotype showed up just a few times. The V call is TRBV18, the J call TRBJ2-7; 7 bases map to TRBD2. The V segment lost 2 bases and the J segment 7 bases; nucleotides outside the gene matches: 5. This CDR3 has 13 amino acids. Per the germline V gene, CDR1 is KGHSH and CDR2 is LQKENI. The CDR3 DNA reads as TGTGCCAGCTCACCAGGCGGGAGCTGGGAGCAGTACTTC. Amino acid sequence: CASSPGGSWEQYF.

This chain connects TRBV7-6 to TRBJ1-5; D might be TRBD1 (5 bases). Looked up from germline, CDR1 is SGHVS and CDR2 is FNYEAQ. The CDR3 spans 16 residues. Trimming shortened V by 5 bases and J by 6 bases, and 20 bases separated the two germline ends. CDR3 sequence (DNA): TGTGCCAGCAGCCTAGATGGACATTCATCGGGTCAGCCCCAGCATTTT. It translates to CASSLDGHSSGQPQHF.

This clonotype showed up many times. This CDR3 is CSAETASSYNEQFF. The CDR3 bases are TGCAGTGCGGAGACAGCTAGCTCCTACAATGAGCAGTTCTTC. The chain has TRBV20-1 and TRBJ2-1; possible D gene TRBD1, 5 bases. The V gene's germline CDR1 is DFQATT and CDR2 SNEGSKA (reference sequence). The CDR3 consists of 14 residues. Trimming pared 6 bases from V and 0 bases from J, leaving 12 bases between.

This chain uses TRBV30 with TRBJ2-7; 8 bases agree with TRBD1. CDR1 is GTSNPN and CDR2 is SVGIG in the germline V gene (reference sequence). The CDR3 has 14 residues. J was trimmed by 3 bases and V by 3 bases; bases with no gene match: 7. CDR3 coding DNA: TGTGCCTGGAGGGCCCGGACAGGGTTCTACGAGCAGTACTTC. It yields the protein CAWRARTGFYEQYF.